Detailed here is one T cell receptor beta chain. What it binds is unknown. The record originates from a study of T cells in localized non-small cell lung cancer. Findings and caveats of the study: Because sequencing included only one region (of the tumor), heterogeneity remains possible. Detection in adjacent lung was observed for a median roughly 55 of the top 100 tumor clones. Uninvolved neighboring lung showed the greatest T cell clonality, exceeding tumor.

CDR3 length equals 15 residues. V gave up 3 bases and J gave up 5 bases, with 16 bases separating them. CDR1 and CDR2 (germline): SGHTA, FQGNSA. Clones were sequenced by immunoSEQ multiplex PCR, and TCRdb holds only the in-frame ones, with some missing. The sample contains about 1,200 clones, around 28% of which appear only once. J is TRBJ1-1 and V is TRBV7-2; D perhaps matches TRBD1 (5 bases). The sequences come from normal lung tissue next to the tumor, collected before any cancer treatment. The origin of this receptor is a man aged 35 to 69 with stage II lung adenocarcinoma. The CDR3 sequence: CASSFPQGVGTEAFF. CDR3 nucleotides: TGTGCCAGCAGCTTCCCGCAGGGCGTGGGAACTGAAGCTTTCTTT.